This T cell receptor beta chain was identified in a study of shared clonotypes between healthy human individuals (dated by TCRdb to 2018 to 2020). About the full investigation: The cohort comprised a couple of women and a few men aged 18 to 49 years. For each donor, CD4 naive and CD4 memory were each given three plates, CD8 naive was given two plates, and CD8 memory was given one plate. Between about 0.9 and 10 billion PBMCs per donor were obtained by leukapheresis. To increase sequencing depth and limit assay-specific biases, TCR repertoire library preparation and sequencing were carried out by different laboratories using diverse techniques. Blood TCR repertoires of roughly five healthy adults were deeply sequenced to estimate repertoire size and the extent of clonotype sharing between individuals.

Study-wide findings and limitations: Because the study included only a small number of donors, the genetic and exposure-history diversity represented was limited. Approximately 4.8% of naive CD4, roughly 3.5% of naive CD8, roughly 2.4% of memory CD4, and about 0.4% of memory CD8 clonotypes were shared across four donors. Based on pairwise subsampling, the degree of clonotype sharing among donors was expected to be affected by sequencing depth. Only blood was sampled, and tissue TCR repertoires likely differ from those in blood. Incomplete sequencing was indicated by rarefaction of sorted-subset datasets, despite the large sequencing depth. Larger estimated clonotype richness was generally found for naive subsets than for memory subsets. Compared with non-shared clonotypes, the clonotypes found in all four sorted-subset donors had higher generation probabilities.

Concerning this clone: Its antigen is currently not known. No much larger clone exists at a distance of one base, and base qualities are not known.

Healthy HIV-negative adults with no recently reported acute infections or vaccinations were included as donors. Every donor was a Caucasian adult living in Nashville, Tennessee, USA. CD4+ T cells were enriched through magnetic negative selection, after which naive cells were positively selected on CD45RA and the remaining negative fraction served as the memory subset. Blood was obtained by leukapheresis, after which PBMCs were separated by Ficoll-Histopaque density gradient centrifugation and cryopreserved in liquid nitrogen vapor phase. Purity and quantity of every magnetically sorted T cell population were checked by analytical flow cytometry. Each sorted fraction had its genomic DNA isolated and then quantified by UV absorbance on a Nanodrop 2000c. Using the deep immunoSEQ assay, multiplex PCR amplified TCR CDR3 regions from genomic DNA. For each cell subset, the extracted genomic DNA was distributed evenly across all wells of several immunoSEQ 96-well plates, and each plate served as one replicate. For sorted subsets, about 0.2 ug genomic DNA, equal to 30,000 to 35,000 T cell genomes, was loaded into each replicate PCR. Purified libraries were quantified with a Qubit 3.0 fluorometer, sized on a Bioanalyzer 2100, and re-quantified with the KAPA Library Quantification kit. A separate single-read 150-cycle Illumina NextSeq 550 flow cell was used to sequence each immunoSEQ 96-well plate. Per the original workflow: Because the immunoSEQ output included only junctional sequences and no quality scores, the filtering could not be the same as the filtering used for full-length reads. Sequences were annotated with PyIR, a Python wrapper for IgBLAST v1.9, using IMGT germline references to assign V/J genes and CDR3. Reads with weak V/J assignments (E-value above 1e-6), missing CDR3, stop codons, out-of-frame junctions, or ambiguous translated residues were removed. V3J clonotypes were defined as sequences sharing the same inferred V gene, J gene, and CDR3 amino acid sequence. Percentage overlap between repertoires was computed as shared unique clonotypes divided by the size of the smaller repertoire. Richness of each repertoire was evaluated using RTK rarefaction, the Chao1 estimator, and Recon v2.1 estimates of unobserved clonotypes. Generation probabilities for all TCRbeta clonotypes obtained by the gDNA method from a handful of donors were computed using OLGA. TCRdb holds this immuneACCESS table with in-frame rearrangements only. Some clones are missing; in checked studies, unresolved V genes explain under half, and the rest has no known cause. V and J calls and clone size follow that table, whereas D and trimming were derived from the DNA. In all, the sample holds 1.6 million or so clones, and about 96% of those were seen once. The top ten constitute roughly 1.2% of the sample.

The source of this sequence is a young man in good health. What was sequenced was naive CD4+ T cells sorted from blood. The cell subset or site label of this sample denotes: CD45RA+ positively selected.

The nucleotide sequence is TGTGCCAGTAGTACCAATCCCGCGTCGGGACTGGGCTCCTACGAGCAGTACTTC. This encodes CASSTNPASGLGSYEQYF. The chain is encoded by TRBV19 joined to TRBJ2-7, and possibly TRBD2, on 6 matching bases. The germline V gene (reference sequence) yields LNHDA for CDR1 and SQIVND for CDR2. Trimming removed 4 bases from V and 0 bases from J, leaving 22 bases between the germline ends. The CDR3 runs 18 amino acids, cysteine and phenylalanine included. The read is trimmed to its CDR3 DNA, 54 bases read in frame from base 1.